This TCR beta chain was observed in a study of T cells in Graves' hyperthyroidism and ophthalmopathy (dated by TCRdb to 2018 to 2020). Regarding the study in general: Peripheral blood was sampled at the time of initial diagnosis, prior to any treatment. A discovery cohort of approximately 100 patients, roughly 40 with Graves' ophthalmopathy and 55 to 65 with stable Graves' hyperthyroidism, was used to find distinguishing TCR V-J signatures. Prospective prediction of ophthalmopathy was tested in an independent validation cohort of approximately 19 hyperthyroidism patients and 15 to 17 patients who later progressed to ophthalmopathy. The 100 or so discovery patients were randomly split 7:3 into training and test sets. The study also compared thyroid tissue and blood T-cell repertoires from 5 to 7 Graves' hyperthyroidism patients. After blood sampling, hyperthyroidism patients were treated with methimazole at a starting dose of 30 mg daily, and ophthalmopathy patients were treated with high-dose intravenous methylprednisolone. The paper describes TCR Vbeta CDR3 sequencing of 130 to 150 peripheral blood samples, made up of 43 ophthalmopathy patients, around 78 hyperthyroidism patients and some 17 progressor patients. Study-level results and caveats: In validation, the model predicted progression to ophthalmopathy with approximately 71% sensitivity and about 72% specificity, a median of 6.5 months before onset. No statistical method was used to set the sample size in advance, and investigators knew the group allocation. In cross-validation, a model built on a 13 V-J signature told ophthalmopathy apart from stable hyperthyroidism with 87.88% sensitivity and about 81% specificity, and in testing the same model reached 80%/75%. Most expanded thyroid clonotypes (frequency above 0.001) were also detected in blood, suggesting blood repertoires may reflect thyroid immune responses.

There are a few counts of this clonotype. Its target antigen remains unknown. No per-base quality is available; no much larger clone lies one base away. A distance of 10 bases separates the germline ends of V and J, which lose 1 base and 15 bases respectively. CDR1 and CDR2 are read off the germline V gene as MNHNS and SASEGT. Taken from cysteine to phenylalanine, the CDR3 has 11 residues. Of the read, only the CDR3 DNA is kept; its 33 bases are in frame from base 1. Hyperthyroidism patients were newly diagnosed, had a disease duration of under 2 months, and were aged 18 to 65 years. Patients with uncontrolled infections, other autoimmune diseases, pregnancy or lactation were excluded. Diagnoses were established on the basis of clinical symptoms, serum thyroxine and TRAb, thyroid ultrasound, and orbital computed tomography. Blood from progressor patients was collected at the time of first diagnosis with hyperthyroidism, before any ophthalmopathy symptoms had appeared. PBMCs were separated from approximately 9.9 ml of fresh peripheral blood using Ficoll-Paque density gradient centrifugation. Patients classed as progressors first received a Graves' hyperthyroidism diagnosis and then went on to develop ophthalmopathy during follow-up. Total RNA was extracted with Trizol reagent, and quality was checked on an Agilent 2100 Bioanalyzer.

TCR beta CDR3 regions were amplified from RNA transcripts. The first round of RT-PCR for the TCR CDR3 was performed with the HTBI primer set and the Qiagen OneStep RT-PCR kit. A second multiplex PCR round built the libraries, followed by size selection and purification. Libraries were sequenced paired-end with 100 bp reads on an Illumina HiSeq2000. The study's processing was this. SOAPnuke was used to process the raw data, removing reads that contained adapters or uncalled bases, had a mean Phred below 15, or lacked an exact match to the constant primer or identifier. COPE v1.2.5 was used to merge high-quality paired reads, and clonotypes were defined as unique nucleotide sequences. MiTCR v1.1 was used to align clonotypes to the IMGT TRBV, TRBD and TRBJ reference segments. The analysis was restricted to V-J combinations with a frequency above 0.0001, which together covered roughly 99% of the repertoires. The TCS score was defined as F50 (clonal expansion) divided by E x V (chaos), with BLOSUM62-based TCRdist calculated between CDR3 peptides within each V-J. Welch's t-statistics and random forest reduced several hundred V-J features to about 12, which were used in a naive Bayes classifier (R e1071). TCRdb trimmed public reads at Q25 via fastp, called clones via MiXCR and kept in-frame beta chains. Here each entry gathers all rows of one CDR3 protein and keeps the most common genes and DNA. These V and J calls derive from TCRdb rather than the authors' analysis. The table for this sample lists nearly 600,000 distinct CDR3 sequences; approximately 13% of them were counted only once. 5.8% of the sample comes from the top ten.

This receptor was identified in a woman in her twenties or thirties with Graves' hyperthyroidism that later progressed to Graves' ophthalmopathy. The rearranged segments are TRBV6-1 and TRBJ2-1; confidence is insufficient to name the D gene. What was sequenced was blood. The DNA sequence follows: TGTGCCAGCAGTGAAGTGGGCGTAGGGTTCTTC. This translates into CASSEVGVGFF.